These 7 T cell receptor beta chains were all obtained from the same sample, sequenced in a study of T cell responses to AZD1222 COVID-19 vaccine. Clones were read by immunoSEQ multiplex PCR, and TCRdb kept only the in-frame ones, dropping some. There are 140,000 to 150,000 clones in the sample; just over 90% occur only once, and less than 3.5% lies in the top ten. This specimen consisted of peripheral blood, obtained on day 0 of MenACWY control vaccination. The receptors were sampled from an adult in good health.

The chain combines TRBV27 with TRBJ1-1; D remains ambiguous. V gave up 0 bases and J gave up 1 base, with 12 bases separating them. This CDR3 is built from 16 residues. Germline V gene lookup returns CDR1 MNHEY and CDR2 SMNVEV (reference sequence). Here the CDR3 reads CASSLSIGSGNTEAFF. CDR3 nucleotides: TGTGCCAGCAGTTTATCGATCGGGTCAGGGAACACTGAAGCTTTCTTT.

This chain links TRBV6-6 with TRBJ1-5; a possible D gene is TRBD1 (5 bases). CDR1 is MNHNY and CDR2 is SVGAGI in the germline V gene (reference sequence). CDR3 size: 14 residues. V gave up 6 bases and J gave up 6 bases, with 15 bases separating them. CDR3 nucleotide sequence: TGTGCCAGCAGGACAAACCTGCAGGGTCAGCCCCAGCATTTT. Translated, it gives CASRTNLQGQPQHF.

This chain links TRBV18 with TRBJ2-7; TRBD2 is a possible D gene (5 bases). The CDR3 has 13 amino acids. Looked up from germline, CDR1 is KGHSH and CDR2 is LQKENI. The V gene lost 5 bases and the J gene lost 6 bases, with 14 bases spanning the gap. DNA for the CDR3: TGTGCCAGCTCAAAGGCCGGGGTGGGCGAGCAGTACTTC. It translates to CASSKAGVGEQYF.

The chain employs TRBV7-9 and TRBJ1-3; D is unclear. CDR3 length equals 15 residues. CDR1 and CDR2 (germline): SEHNR, FQNEAQ (reference sequence). V lost 1 base, J lost 0 bases, and 7 bases lay in between. The CDR3 DNA reads TGTGCCAGCAGCTTAGTCCCCAGCTCTGGAAACACCATATATTTT. This translates into CASSLVPSSGNTIYF.

The gene calls are TRBV11-2 and TRBJ1-5; D possibly corresponds to TRBD1 (5 bases). V was clipped by 1 base and J by 6 bases, with 16 bases between them. The CDR3 sequence is 16 residues long. In germline, CDR1 is SGHAT, CDR2 FQNNGV. The CDR3 spells CASSLGEGTSSQPQHF. The CDR3 DNA is TGTGCCAGCAGCTTAGGAGAGGGGACCTCAAGTCAGCCCCAGCATTTT.

The V gene is TRBV29-1, the J gene TRBJ2-5; 8 bases agree with TRBD1. The CDR3 runs to 15 residues. Germline lookup yields CDR1 SQVTM and CDR2 ANQGSEA. Trimming took 4 bases from V and 5 from J; bases not matched to a gene: 12. The CDR3 here is CSVVFPRGLRETQYF. Written as DNA, the CDR3 is TGCAGCGTTGTGTTTCCCAGGGGGCTTCGGGAGACCCAGTACTTC. Complete variable domain (other parts from reference TRBV29-1 and TRBJ2-5): SAVISQKPSRDICQRGTSLTIQCQVDSQVTMMFWYRQQPGQSLTLIATANQGSEATYESGFVIDKFPISRPNLTFSTLTVSNMSPEDSSIYLCSVVFPRGLRETQYFGPGTRLLVL.

The chain has TRBV7-2 and TRBJ2-7; D may match TRBD1 or TRBD2 (5 bases each). Trimming pared 5 bases from V and 2 bases from J, leaving 22 bases between. CDR1 and CDR2 (germline): SGHTA, FQGNSA. The CDR3 has 17 amino acids. The CDR3 protein is CASSPLSSARGPYEQYF. The CDR3 nucleotides read TGTGCCAGCAGCCCCTTGTCTTCCGCTCGGGGCCCCTACGAGCAGTACTTC.